Listed here are 10 T cell receptor beta chains from one sample, sequenced in a study of blood T cell repertoires in COVID-19. Libraries were prepared by immunoSEQ multiplex PCR; TCRdb keeps only in-frame clonotypes and omits some of them. The sample shows about 150,000 clones, more than 70% of them seen only once. The source material was peripheral blood. The receptor source for this set is a man aged 45-60 years who had recovered from COVID-19.

V usage is TRBV2 and J usage is TRBJ2-1, with TRBD1 matching 8 bases. This CDR3 region has 14 residues. Germline V lookup: CDR1 SNHLY, CDR2 FYNNEI. Trimming removed 4 bases from V and 7 bases from J; junction bases left unmatched: 6. Here the CDR3 DNA reads TGTGCCAGCAGTGGGGGACAGGCGGGGAATGAGCAGTTCTTC. Its protein product is CASSGGQAGNEQFF.

The chain has TRBV11-1 and TRBJ1-1; 7 bases are a match to TRBD1. The V segment lost 4 bases and the J segment 4 bases; nucleotides outside the gene matches: 3. The germline V gene has CDR1 SGHAT and CDR2 FQDESV (reference sequence). The CDR3 is made up of 13 amino acids. Here the CDR3 reads CASSSTGATEAFF. The CDR3 DNA follows: TGTGCCAGCAGCTCCACAGGGGCCACTGAAGCTTTCTTT.

The CDR3 reads CASSIGPGGRFGNQPQHF. The CDR3 DNA reads TGTGCCAGTAGTATAGGGCCAGGGGGAAGATTTGGGAATCAGCCCCAGCATTTT. The genes are TRBV19 and TRBJ1-5; TRBD1 matches 7 bases. The trim removed 1 base at V and 4 bases at J, leaving 13 bases unmatched. This CDR3 contains 18 residues. The germline CDR1 and CDR2 sequences are LNHDA and SQIVND (reference sequence).

The chain links TRBV19 to TRBJ1-5, with no clear D. Germline V CDR1 and CDR2: LNHDA, SQIVND (reference sequence). V lost 5 bases to trimming and J lost 0 bases, with 5 bases between them. The CDR3 sequence is 13 residues long. The DNA for the CDR3 is TGTGCCAGTAGTGAGGTTAGCAATCAGCCCCAGCATTTT. Translation gives CASSEVSNQPQHF.

The CDR3 region is CASSQTTGSGYNEQFF. CDR3 nucleotide sequence: TGCGCCAGCAGCCAGACCACAGGGTCTGGCTACAATGAGCAGTTCTTC. This sequence joins TRBV4-1 and TRBJ2-1; D possibly corresponds to TRBD1 (6 bases). Deletions cut 3 bases from V and 3 bases from J, with 15 bases between. The CDR3 has 16 amino acids. Germline CDR1 and CDR2: MGHRA and YSYEKL.

The V gene is TRBV29-1, the J gene TRBJ2-1, with 12 bases identical to TRBD2. Per the germline V gene, CDR1 is SQVTM and CDR2 is ANQGSEA. The length of the CDR3 is 14 residues. Unmatched junction bases numbered 2, after V lost 3 bases and J lost 5 bases. This CDR3 reads CSVEGLAGNNEQFF. The DNA of the CDR3 is TGCAGCGTTGAGGGACTAGCGGGTAACAATGAGCAGTTCTTC.

V is TRBV30 and J is TRBJ2-5, with a weak D call TRBD1 (5 bases). Germline V CDR1 and CDR2: GTSNPN, SVGIG (reference sequence). CDR3 size: 13 residues. V was cut by 0 bases and J by 7 bases, with 12 bases left in between. The CDR3, as DNA: TGTGCCTGGAGTGTAGGCCAGGGATCGACCCAGTACTTC. It encodes CAWSVGQGSTQYF. Full variable domain (outside the CDR3, taken from reference TRBV30 and TRBJ2-5): SQTIHQWPATLVQPVGSPLSLECTVEGTSNPNLYWYRQAAGRGLQLLFYSVGIGQISSEVPQNLSASRPQDRQFILSSKKLLLSDSGFYLCAWSVGQGSTQYFGPGTRLLVL.

The rearrangement links TRBV18 to TRBJ2-1; 15 bases line up with TRBD2. From germline, CDR1 is KGHSH and CDR2 LQKENI. CDR3 size: 15 residues. V trimming: 3 bases; J trimming: 15 bases; junction bases outside the gene matches: 9. This CDR3 is CASSPGLAGGPFLFF. DNA of the CDR3: TGTGCCAGCTCACCGGGACTAGCGGGGGGTCCGTTTCTGTTCTTC.

This sequence joins TRBV9 and TRBJ2-1, with 8 nucleotides matching TRBD2. V trimming: 3 bases; J trimming: 7 bases; junction bases outside the gene matches: 15. CDR3 size: 17 residues. Germline CDR1 SGDLS, CDR2 YYNGEE. CDR3 bases: TGTGCCAGCAGCGCTCATCCGGGACTAGGGAGAATGAATGAGCAGTTCTTC. It translates to CASSAHPGLGRMNEQFF.

This clone was seen only once. The chain has TRBV7-9 and TRBJ1-1; D perhaps matches TRBD1 (6 bases). Germline CDR1 reads SEHNR; CDR2 reads FQNEAQ (reference sequence). The V gene lost 5 bases and the J gene lost 4 bases, with 29 bases spanning the gap. CDR3 length: 19 residues. The CDR3 region has the DNA TGTGCCAGCAGCCGACAGGCCCCCTTTCAGAGGGGCACGGGCACTGAAGCTTTCTTT. This sequence encodes CASSRQAPFQRGTGTEAFF. The full variable domain, completed using reference TRBV7-9 and TRBJ1-1, is DTGVSQNPRHKITKRGQNVTFRCDPISEHNRLYWYRQTLGQGPEFLTYFQNEAQLEKSRLLSDRFSAERPKGSFSTLEIQRTEQGDSAMYLCASSRQAPFQRGTGTEAFFGQGTRLTVV.